These 12 T cell receptor beta chains originate from one sample sequenced in a study of CD8+ T cells in alopecia areata. cDNA reverse transcribed from extracted RNA served as the sequencing template. The protocol was immunoSEQ multiplex PCR, while the TCRdb copy is restricted to in-frame clones and leaves out a portion. The sample holds 90,000 to 130,000 clones, 50% to 70% seen once. Sequenced: NKG2D-low CD8+ T cells sorted from blood. The receptors come from a human donor with alopecia areata.

In its sample, this clone was seen a few times. This rearrangement joins TRBV29-1 to TRBJ2-3; D not resolved. This CDR3 has 13 amino acids. V lost 0 bases and J 3 bases, leaving 7 bases between the germline ends. Germline-derived CDR1 and CDR2 are SQVTM and ANQGSEA. The CDR3 coding sequence is TGCAGCGTTGAAGACACAGTTACAGATACGCAGTATTTT. This sequence encodes CSVEDTVTDTQYF.

The V call is TRBV5-1, the J call TRBJ1-1, with D perhaps matching TRBD1 (6 bases). CDR3 length: 14 residues. Germline V gene lookup returns CDR1 SGHRS and CDR2 YFSETQ. V was cut by 5 bases and J by 4 bases, with 15 bases left in between. The CDR3 loop is CASRWRGGGTEAFF. The DNA of the CDR3 is TGCGCCAGCAGATGGAGGGGGGGAGGCACTGAAGCTTTCTTT.

CDR3 protein: CASSVATGRTYEQYF. The CDR3 DNA reads as TGTGCCAGCAGCGTAGCGACAGGACGCACCTACGAGCAGTACTTC. The chain has TRBV9 and TRBJ2-7; D may be TRBD1 (6 bases). Trimming removed 0 bases from V and 2 bases from J, with 12 bases in between. Germline CDR1 SGDLS, CDR2 YYNGEE. The CDR3 length is 15 residues. The full variable domain, completed using reference TRBV9 and TRBJ2-7, is DSGVTQTPKHLITATGQRVTLRCSPRSGDLSVYWYQQSLDQGLQFLIQYYNGEERAKGNILERFSAQQFPDLHSELNLSSLELGDSALYFCASSVATGRTYEQYFGPGTRLTVT.

This clone was seen a few times. V usage is TRBV5-1 and J usage is TRBJ1-1; 8 positions agree with TRBD1. This CDR3 is 14 amino acids long. In germline, CDR1 is SGHRS, CDR2 YFSETQ. Trimming at V came to 1 base and at J to 5 bases, leaving 4 bases not matched to a gene. In nucleotides, the CDR3 is TGCGCCAGCAGCTTGAACAGGGGGACTACTGAAGCTTTCTTT. Its translation is CASSLNRGTTEAFF.

This chain uses TRBV2 with TRBJ1-2; D is perhaps TRBD1 (6 bases). The germline gives CDR1 SNHLY, CDR2 FYNNEI. The V gene lost 3 bases and the J gene lost 4 bases, with 6 bases spanning the gap. CDR3 length: 12 amino acids. The CDR3 DNA sequence: TGTGCCAGCAGTGACAGGGGCTATGGCTACACCTTC. Amino acid sequence: CASSDRGYGYTF.

The chain carries TRBV18 and TRBJ2-7; TRBD2 matches at 8 bases. The CDR3 consists of 14 residues. The germline V gene encodes CDR1 KGHSH and CDR2 LQKENI. Trimming cost V 3 bases and J 6 bases; bases outside gene matches: 7. CDR3 coding DNA: TGTGCCAGCTCACCCGGGACTAGTTGGGCCGAGCAGTACTTC. It translates to CASSPGTSWAEQYF.

J is TRBJ2-5 and V is TRBV18; TRBD2 is a possible D gene (5 bases). CDR1 and CDR2 from the germline V gene are KGHSH and LQKENI. Trimming shortened V by 6 bases and J by 5 bases, and 19 bases separated the two germline ends. The CDR3 extends over 15 amino acids. The CDR3 is CASSSTVATRETQYF. CDR3 coding DNA: TGTGCCAGCTCCTCAACTGTGGCTACTAGGGAGACCCAGTACTTC.

V is TRBV2 and J is TRBJ2-1, with 10 bases that match TRBD2. The V gene end was trimmed by 10 bases and the J gene end by 10 bases; junction bases not matched to a gene: 10. This CDR3 has 13 residues. CDR1 SNHLY and CDR2 FYNNEI come from the germline V gene. The CDR3 sequence is CATSSLAGEEQFF. The CDR3 region has the DNA TGTGCCACCAGCAGTCTAGCGGGAGAGGAGCAGTTCTTC. The full variable domain, rest sourced from reference TRBV2 and TRBJ2-1, is EPEVTQTPSHQVTQMGQEVILRCVPISNHLYFYWYRQILGQKVEFLVSFYNNEISEKSEIFDDQFSVERPDGSNFTLKIRSTKLEDSAMYFCATSSLAGEEQFFGPGTRLTVL.

This clone was seen more than once but under ten times. The rearrangement joins TRBV7-9 to TRBJ2-1; TRBD1 aligns across 7 bases. Germline V gene sequence: CDR1 SEHNR, CDR2 FQNEAQ (reference sequence). This CDR3 has 14 amino acids. J gave up 5 bases and V 5 bases, and 6 bases lay outside the gene matches. The DNA of the CDR3 is TGTGCCAGCAGCACAAGACAGGGTAACAATGAGCAGTTCTTC. As protein: CASSTRQGNNEQFF.

The V call is TRBV5-1, the J call TRBJ1-1, with TRBD1 as a possible D gene (5 bases). CDR3 size: 14 residues. Germline lookup yields CDR1 SGHRS and CDR2 YFSETQ. Trimming pared 4 bases from V and 1 base from J, leaving 11 bases between. CDR3 nucleotides: TGCGCCAGCAGCCACAGGACGGGGAACACTGAAGCTTTCTTT. As protein: CASSHRTGNTEAFF.

This clone was observed a few times. This rearrangement joins TRBV6-5 to TRBJ2-7; D unresolved. Germline V gene sequence: CDR1 MNHEY, CDR2 SVGAGI. The length of the CDR3 is 14 residues. Between the trimmed V and J ends, which lost 1 base and 1 base, there was a span of 8 bases. CDR3 sequence (DNA): TGTGCCAGCAGTTACTTGTACGGGTCCTACGAGCAGTACTTC. This codes for CASSYLYGSYEQYF.

This chain uses TRBV27 with TRBJ2-3; D unclear. The length of the CDR3 is 13 residues. Trimming removed 8 bases at V and 2 bases at J, with 11 bases between. Germline CDR1 MNHEY, CDR2 SMNVEV (reference sequence). CDR3 region: CASCSDPTDTQYF. Here the CDR3 DNA reads TGTGCCAGCTGCAGTGATCCCACAGATACGCAGTATTTT.